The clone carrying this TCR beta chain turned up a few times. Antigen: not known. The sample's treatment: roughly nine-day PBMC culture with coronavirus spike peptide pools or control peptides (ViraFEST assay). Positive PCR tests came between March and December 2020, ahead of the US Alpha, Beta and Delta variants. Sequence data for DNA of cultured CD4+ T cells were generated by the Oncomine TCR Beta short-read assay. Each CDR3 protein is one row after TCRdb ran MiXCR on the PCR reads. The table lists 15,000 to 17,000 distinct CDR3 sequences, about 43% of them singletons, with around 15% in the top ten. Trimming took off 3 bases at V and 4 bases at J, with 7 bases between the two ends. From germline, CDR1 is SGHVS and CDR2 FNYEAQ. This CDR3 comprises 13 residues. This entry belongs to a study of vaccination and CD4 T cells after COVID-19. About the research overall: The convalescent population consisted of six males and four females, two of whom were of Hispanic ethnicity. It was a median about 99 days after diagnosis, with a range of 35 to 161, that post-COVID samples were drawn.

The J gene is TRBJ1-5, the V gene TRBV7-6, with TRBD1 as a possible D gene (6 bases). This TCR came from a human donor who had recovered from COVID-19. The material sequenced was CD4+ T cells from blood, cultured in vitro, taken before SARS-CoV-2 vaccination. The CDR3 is CASSLQGNQPQHF. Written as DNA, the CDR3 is TGTGCCAGCAGCTTGCAGGGGAATCAGCCCCAGCATTTT.